The sequence of this T cell receptor beta chain was determined in a study of prognosis after radiotherapy for stage I lung cancer. Study-wide background: The study enrolled patients with stage I non-small cell lung cancer between April 2018 and January 2019. Over eleven of the patients presented with newly diagnosed primary stage I lung tumors; roughly 5 had oligometastatic NSCLC following surgical resection of the primary tumor. Post-radiotherapy, distant metastases were observed in a handful of patients (median roughly 7 months), whereas no significant progression was observed in roughly 16.

Amplification of the TCR beta CDR3 (from genomic DNA) was done by two-round multiplex PCR. Amplification in first-round PCR relied on primers specific to each TRBV and TRBJ gene. TCRdb recomputed calls from the multiplex PCR reads with MiXCR, one row per CDR3 protein. The sample holds 30,000 to 40,000 distinct CDR3 sequences, around a third seen once. This clonotype was recorded at least ten times. Germline assignment: CDR1 MNHNS and CDR2 SASEGT. Trimming cost V 6 bases and J 6 bases, with 15 bases left between them. The CDR3 is 14 residues long. The sequence was obtained from a donor aged 50 or older with non-small cell lung cancer. The gene calls are TRBV6-1 and TRBJ2-1; D might be TRBD1 (6 bases). The material sequenced was PBMCs, taken before or after stereotactic body radiation therapy (not recorded which). As DNA, the CDR3 is TGTGCCAGCAGGCCCCTTGGACAGTCCAATGAGCAGTTCTTC. Translation: CASRPLGQSNEQFF.